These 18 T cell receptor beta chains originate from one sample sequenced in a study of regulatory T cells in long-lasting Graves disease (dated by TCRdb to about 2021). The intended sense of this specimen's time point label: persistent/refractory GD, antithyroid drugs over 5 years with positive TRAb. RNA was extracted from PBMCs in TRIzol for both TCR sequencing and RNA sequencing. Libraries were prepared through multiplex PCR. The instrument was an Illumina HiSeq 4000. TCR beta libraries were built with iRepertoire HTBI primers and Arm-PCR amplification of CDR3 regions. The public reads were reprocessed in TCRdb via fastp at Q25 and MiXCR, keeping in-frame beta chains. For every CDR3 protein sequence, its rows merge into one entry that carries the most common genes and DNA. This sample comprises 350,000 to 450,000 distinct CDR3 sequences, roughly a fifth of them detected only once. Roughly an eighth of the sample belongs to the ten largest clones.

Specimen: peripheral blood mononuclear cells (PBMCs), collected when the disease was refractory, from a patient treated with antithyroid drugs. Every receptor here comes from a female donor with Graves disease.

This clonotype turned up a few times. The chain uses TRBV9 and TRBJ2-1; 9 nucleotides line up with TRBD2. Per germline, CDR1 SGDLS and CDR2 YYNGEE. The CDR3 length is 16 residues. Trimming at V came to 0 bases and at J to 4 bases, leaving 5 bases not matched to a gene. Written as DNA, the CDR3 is TGTGCCAGCAGCGTAGAAGGAGCGGGGGGATACAATGAGCAGTTCTTC. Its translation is CASSVEGAGGYNEQFF. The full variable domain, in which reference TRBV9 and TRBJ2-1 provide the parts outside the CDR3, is DSGVTQTPKHLITATGQRVTLRCSPRSGDLSVYWYQQSLDQGLQFLIQYYNGEERAKGNILERFSAQQFPDLHSELNLSSLELGDSALYFCASSVEGAGGYNEQFFGPGTRLTVL.

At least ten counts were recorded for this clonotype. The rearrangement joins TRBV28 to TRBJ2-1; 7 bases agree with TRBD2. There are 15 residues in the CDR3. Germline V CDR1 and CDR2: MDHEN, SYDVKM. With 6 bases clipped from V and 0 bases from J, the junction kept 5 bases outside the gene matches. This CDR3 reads CASRPGGSSYNEQFF. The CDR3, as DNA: TGTGCCAGCAGGCCGGGGGGTAGCTCCTACAATGAGCAGTTCTTC.

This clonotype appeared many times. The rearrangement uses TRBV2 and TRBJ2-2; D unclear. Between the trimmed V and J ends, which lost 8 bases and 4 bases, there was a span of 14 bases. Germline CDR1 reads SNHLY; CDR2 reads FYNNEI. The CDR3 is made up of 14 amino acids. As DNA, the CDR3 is TGTGCCAGCTCGAGAGTTGGTATCACCGGGGAGCTGTTTTTT. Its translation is CASSRVGITGELFF.

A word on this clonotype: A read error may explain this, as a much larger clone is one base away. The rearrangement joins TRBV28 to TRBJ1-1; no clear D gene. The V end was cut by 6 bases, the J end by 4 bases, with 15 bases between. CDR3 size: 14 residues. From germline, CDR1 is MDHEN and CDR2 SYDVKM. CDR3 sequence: CASSSDTRGTEAFF. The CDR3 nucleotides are TGTGCCAGCAGCTCCGACACTCGGGGCACTGAAGCTTTCTTT.

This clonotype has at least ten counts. The CDR3 DNA reads TGTGCCAGCTCTCTGGGTTTATTTTCCTACGAGCAGTACTTC. It encodes CASSLGLFSYEQYF. The chain recombines TRBV2 with TRBJ2-7; D not certain. This CDR3 contains 14 residues. V was cut by 8 bases and J by 1 base, with 15 bases left in between. Germline V gives CDR1 SNHLY, CDR2 FYNNEI.

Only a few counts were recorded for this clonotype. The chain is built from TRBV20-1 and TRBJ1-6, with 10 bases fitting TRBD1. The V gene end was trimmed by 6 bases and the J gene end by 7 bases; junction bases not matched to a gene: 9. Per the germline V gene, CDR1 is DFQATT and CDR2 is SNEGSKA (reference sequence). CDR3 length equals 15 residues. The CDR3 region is CSAIRRQGANSPLHF. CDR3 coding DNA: TGCAGTGCCATCCGAAGACAGGGGGCCAATTCACCCCTCCACTTT.

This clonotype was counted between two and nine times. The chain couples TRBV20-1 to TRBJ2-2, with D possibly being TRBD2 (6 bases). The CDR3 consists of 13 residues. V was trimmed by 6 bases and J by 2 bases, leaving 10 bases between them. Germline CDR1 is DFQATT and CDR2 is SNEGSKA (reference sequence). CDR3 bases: TGCAGTGCCCCGGGACTTAACACCGGGGAGCTGTTTTTT. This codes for CSAPGLNTGELFF.

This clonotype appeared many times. CDR3 loop: CATCGLTYEQYF. Here the CDR3 DNA reads TGTGCCACCTGTGGTCTCACCTACGAGCAGTACTTC. The chain joins TRBV6-1 to TRBJ2-7; D not resolved. The CDR3 is made up of 12 amino acids. Looked up from germline, CDR1 is MNHNS and CDR2 is SASEGT. V was trimmed by 10 bases and J by 2 bases, leaving 12 bases between them.

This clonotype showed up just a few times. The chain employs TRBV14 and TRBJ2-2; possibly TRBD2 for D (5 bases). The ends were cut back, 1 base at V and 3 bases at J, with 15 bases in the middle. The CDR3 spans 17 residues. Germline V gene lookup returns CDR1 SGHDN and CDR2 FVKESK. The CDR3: CASSQVKGLLYTGELFF. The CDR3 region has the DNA TGTGCCAGCAGCCAAGTCAAAGGACTTCTATACACCGGGGAGCTGTTTTTT.

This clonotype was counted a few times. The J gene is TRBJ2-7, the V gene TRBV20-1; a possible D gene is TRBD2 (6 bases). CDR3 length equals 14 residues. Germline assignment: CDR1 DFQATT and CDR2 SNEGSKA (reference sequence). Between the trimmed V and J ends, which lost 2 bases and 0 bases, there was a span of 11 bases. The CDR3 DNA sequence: TGCAGTGCTAGACCGGGACTTAGCTCCTACGAGCAGTACTTC. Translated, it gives CSARPGLSSYEQYF.

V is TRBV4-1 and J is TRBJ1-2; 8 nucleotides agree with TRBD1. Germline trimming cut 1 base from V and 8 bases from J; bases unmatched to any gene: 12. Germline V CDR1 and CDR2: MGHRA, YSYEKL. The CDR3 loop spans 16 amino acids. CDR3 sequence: CASSQGEDRVYGGYTF. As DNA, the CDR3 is TGCGCCAGCAGCCAAGGAGAGGACAGGGTGTATGGAGGCTACACCTTC.

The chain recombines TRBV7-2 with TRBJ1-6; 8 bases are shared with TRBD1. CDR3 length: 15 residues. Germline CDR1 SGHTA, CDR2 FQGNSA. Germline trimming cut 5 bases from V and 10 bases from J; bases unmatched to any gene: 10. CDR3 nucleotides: TGTGCCAGCAGCCGATCCGACAGGGGAGAGTCACCCCTCCACTTT. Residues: CASSRSDRGESPLHF.

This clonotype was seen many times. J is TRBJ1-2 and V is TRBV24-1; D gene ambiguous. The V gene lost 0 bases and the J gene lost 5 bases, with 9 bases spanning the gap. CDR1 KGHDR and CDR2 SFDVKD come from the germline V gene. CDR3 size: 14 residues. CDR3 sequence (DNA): TGTGCCACCAGTGATTTGAACACGGTATATGGCTACACCTTC. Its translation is CATSDLNTVYGYTF.

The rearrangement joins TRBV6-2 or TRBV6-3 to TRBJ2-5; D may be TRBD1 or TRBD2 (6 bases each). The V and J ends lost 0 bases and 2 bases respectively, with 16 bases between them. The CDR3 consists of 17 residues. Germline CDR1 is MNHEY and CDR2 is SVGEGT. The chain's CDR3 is CASSYSIRGGPQETQYF. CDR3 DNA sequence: TGTGCCAGCAGTTACTCAATTCGTGGGGGGCCTCAAGAGACCCAGTACTTC.

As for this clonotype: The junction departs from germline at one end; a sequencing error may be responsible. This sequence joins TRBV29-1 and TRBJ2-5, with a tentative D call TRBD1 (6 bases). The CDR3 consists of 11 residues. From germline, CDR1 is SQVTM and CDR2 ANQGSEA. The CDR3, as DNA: TGCAGCGTAGCCTCAGGACAGAGGCAGTTCTTT. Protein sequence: CSVASGQRQFF.

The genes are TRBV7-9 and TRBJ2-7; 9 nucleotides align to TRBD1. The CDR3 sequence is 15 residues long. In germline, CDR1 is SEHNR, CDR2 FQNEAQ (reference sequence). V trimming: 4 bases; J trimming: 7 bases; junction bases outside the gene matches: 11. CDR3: CASSSHTGGPEEQYF. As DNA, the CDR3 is TGTGCCAGCAGCTCACATACAGGGGGCCCCGAGGAGCAGTACTTC.

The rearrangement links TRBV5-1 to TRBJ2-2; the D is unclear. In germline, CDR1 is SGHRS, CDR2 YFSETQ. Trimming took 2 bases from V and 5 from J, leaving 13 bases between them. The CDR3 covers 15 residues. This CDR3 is CASSLRTDETGELFF. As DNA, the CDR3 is TGCGCCAGCAGCTTAAGGACCGACGAGACCGGGGAGCTGTTTTTT.

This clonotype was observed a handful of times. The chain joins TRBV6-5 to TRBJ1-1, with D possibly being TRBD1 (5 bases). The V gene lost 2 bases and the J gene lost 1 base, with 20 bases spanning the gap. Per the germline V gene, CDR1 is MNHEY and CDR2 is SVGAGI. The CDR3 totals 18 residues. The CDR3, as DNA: TGTGCCAGCAGTTACGGTTTCTCGGCAGGGAGGAAGAACACTGAAGCTTTCTTT. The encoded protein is CASSYGFSAGRKNTEAFF.